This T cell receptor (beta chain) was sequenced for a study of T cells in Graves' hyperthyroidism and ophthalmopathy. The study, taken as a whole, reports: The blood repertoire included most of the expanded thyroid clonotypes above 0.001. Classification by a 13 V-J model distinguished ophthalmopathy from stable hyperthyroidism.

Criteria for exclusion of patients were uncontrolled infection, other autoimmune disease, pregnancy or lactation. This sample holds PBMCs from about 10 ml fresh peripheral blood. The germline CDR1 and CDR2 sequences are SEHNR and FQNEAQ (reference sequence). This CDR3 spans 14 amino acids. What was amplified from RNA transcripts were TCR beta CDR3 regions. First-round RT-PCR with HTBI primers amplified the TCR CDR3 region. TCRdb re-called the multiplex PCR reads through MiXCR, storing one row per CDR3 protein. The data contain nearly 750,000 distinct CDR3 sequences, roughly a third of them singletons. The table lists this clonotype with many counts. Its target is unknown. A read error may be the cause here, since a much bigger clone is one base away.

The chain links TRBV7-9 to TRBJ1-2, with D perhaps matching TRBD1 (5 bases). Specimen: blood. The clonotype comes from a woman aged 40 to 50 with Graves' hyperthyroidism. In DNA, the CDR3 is TGTGTCAGCAGCCTACCTGGGGGGTACTATGGCTACACCTTC. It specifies CVSSLPGGYYGYTF.